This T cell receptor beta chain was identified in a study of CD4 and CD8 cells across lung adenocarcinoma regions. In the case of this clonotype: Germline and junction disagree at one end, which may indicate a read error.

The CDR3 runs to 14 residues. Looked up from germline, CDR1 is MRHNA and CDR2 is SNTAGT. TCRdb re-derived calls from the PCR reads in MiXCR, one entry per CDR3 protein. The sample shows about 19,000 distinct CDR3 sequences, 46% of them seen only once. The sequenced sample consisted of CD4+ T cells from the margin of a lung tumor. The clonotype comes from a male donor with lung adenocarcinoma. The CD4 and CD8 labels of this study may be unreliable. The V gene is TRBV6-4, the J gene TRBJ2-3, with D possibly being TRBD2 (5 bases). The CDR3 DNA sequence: TGTGCGAGCAGTGGGAGCGGCGGCCAAGATACGCAGTATTTT. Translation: CASSGSGGQDTQYF.